This T cell receptor (beta chain) was documented in a study of blood T cell repertoires in COVID-19. Repertoires were generated with immunoSEQ multiplex PCR, while TCRdb's copy carries only in-frame clones and drops some. The sample lists 250,000 to 300,000 clones, around 81% seen once, with about 2.9% in the top ten. V lost 1 base to trimming and J lost 8 bases, with 20 bases between them. The CDR3 consists of 16 residues. Germline CDR1 and CDR2: LGHDT and YNNKEL (reference sequence). V and J are TRBV3-1 (or the pseudogene TRBV3-2) and TRBJ1-2; D not resolved. The sample comprised peripheral blood. This clonotype originated in a woman aged 55-70 years with active or convalescent COVID-19. The CDR3 loop is CASSQVGGKELEGYTF. Here the CDR3 DNA reads TGTGCCAGCAGCCAAGTTGGCGGAAAGGAGCTTGAGGGCTACACCTTC.